The 32 T cell receptor beta chains listed next were all sequenced from one sample in a study of immune cell composition in non-small cell lung cancer. Profiled with immunoSEQ multiplex PCR; TCRdb holds only in-frame clones, not every one. The sample consists of 4,500 to 5,000 clones, 71% of them appearing once. Normal lung was sampled as far from the tumour as possible, at least 3 cm. The specimen was non-adjacent lung tissue. All receptors derive from a human donor with non-small cell lung cancer.

The chain uses TRBV10-3 and TRBJ1-1; 9 bases line up with TRBD1. The CDR3 length is 18 residues. The ends lost 3 bases at V and 3 bases at J; junction bases unmatched: 14. CDR1 is ENHRY and CDR2 is SYGVKD in the germline V gene. The CDR3 loop reads CAISDSPGTGQGYTEAFF. As DNA, the CDR3 is TGTGCCATCAGTGATAGTCCCGGGACAGGACAGGGGTACACTGAAGCTTTCTTT.

The gene calls are TRBV7-3 and TRBJ1-5; 7 bases agree with TRBD1. In germline, CDR1 is SGHTA, CDR2 FQGTGA. J lost 4 bases, V lost 1 base, and 4 bases had no gene match. This CDR3 has 15 residues. The CDR3 protein is CASSLRTGVNQPQHF. As DNA, the CDR3 is TGTGCCAGCAGCTTAAGAACAGGGGTTAATCAGCCCCAGCATTTT.

This clone was seen just once. This chain uses TRBV6-4 with TRBJ2-3, with D unclear. The germline V gene has CDR1 MRHNA and CDR2 SNTAGT. Between the trimmed V and J ends, which lost 4 bases and 4 bases, there was a span of 9 bases. CDR3 length equals 13 residues. As DNA, the CDR3 is TGTGCCAGCAGTGTCTCCCAGGCAGATACGCAGTATTTT. Encoded protein: CASSVSQADTQYF.

The rearrangement joins TRBV2 to TRBJ1-1; TRBD1 might be the D (6 bases). The CDR3 consists of 15 residues. Germline V gives CDR1 SNHLY, CDR2 FYNNEI. V gave up 6 bases and J gave up 1 base, with 15 bases separating them. CDR3 nucleotides: TGTGCCAGCAGACGAACAGGGAACCGGAACACTGAAGCTTTCTTT. Its translation: CASRRTGNRNTEAFF. Full variable domain (missing parts from reference TRBV2 and TRBJ1-1): EPEVTQTPSHQVTQMGQEVILRCVPISNHLYFYWYRQILGQKVEFLVSFYNNEISEKSEIFDDQFSVERPDGSNFTLKIRSTKLEDSAMYFCASRRTGNRNTEAFFGQGTRLTVV.

V gene TRBV7-9 combines with J gene TRBJ2-1; 7 bases agree with TRBD2. There are 16 residues in the CDR3. The J segment lost 5 bases and the V segment lost 5 bases, leaving 12 bases of the junction unmatched. In germline, CDR1 is SEHNR, CDR2 FQNEAQ (reference sequence). The CDR3 loop is CASSPRLAELNNEQFF. CDR3 bases: TGTGCCAGCAGCCCGCGACTAGCAGAATTAAACAATGAGCAGTTCTTC.

The chain carries TRBV11-1 and TRBJ2-1, with D hard to call. This CDR3 has 11 amino acids. Trimming removed 5 bases at V and 8 bases at J, with 7 bases between. Looked up from germline, CDR1 is SGHAT and CDR2 is FQDESV (reference sequence). The CDR3 nucleotides read TGTGCCAGCAGCCCCTCACATGAGCAGTTCTTC. Encoded protein: CASSPSHEQFF.

The rearrangement links TRBV28 to TRBJ1-5, with 8 bases that match TRBD1. The CDR3 sequence is 16 residues long. Germline trimming cut 2 bases from V and 2 bases from J; bases unmatched to any gene: 5. Per the germline V gene, CDR1 is MDHEN and CDR2 is SYDVKM. CDR3 region: CASSLPRTGRNQPQHF. In nucleotides, the CDR3 is TGTGCCAGCAGTTTACCCCGGACAGGGCGCAATCAGCCCCAGCATTTT.

The rearrangement links TRBV6-1 to TRBJ1-3; no definite D call. The V end was cut by 7 bases, the J end by 0 bases, with 10 bases between. This CDR3 spans 14 amino acids. Per the germline V gene, CDR1 is MNHNS and CDR2 is SASEGT. CDR3 in amino acids: CASTDNFSGNTIYF. The DNA for the CDR3 is TGTGCCAGCACTGATAACTTCTCTGGAAACACCATATATTTT.

DNA for the CDR3: TGTGCCAGCAGTTTTTTATCTGGGACGAGCGGATTCTATGGCTACACCTTC. Translated: CASSFLSGTSGFYGYTF. The chain couples TRBV27 to TRBJ1-2; tentatively, D is TRBD1 (5 bases). CDR1 and CDR2 from the germline V gene are MNHEY and SMNVEV (reference sequence). Deletions cut 3 bases from V and 4 bases from J, with 21 bases between. The CDR3 loop spans 17 amino acids.

This clone was found a few times. The rearrangement uses TRBV5-1 and TRBJ1-4; TRBD1 matches 8 bases. Germline lookup yields CDR1 SGHRS and CDR2 YFSETQ. The CDR3 contains 13 residues. The V gene end was trimmed by 4 bases and the J gene end by 8 bases; junction bases not matched to a gene: 4. As DNA, the CDR3 is TGCGCCAGCAGCGCAGGACAGGGCGAAAAACTGTTTTTT. Translated, it gives CASSAGQGEKLFF.

This rearrangement joins TRBV5-4 to TRBJ2-1; TRBD2 agrees at 13 bases. With V trimmed by 2 bases and J by 6 bases, 2 bases remained unmatched. The CDR3 covers 15 residues. From germline, CDR1 is SGHNT and CDR2 YYREEE (reference sequence). The CDR3 DNA sequence: TGTGCCAGCAGCTTTACTAGCGGGGGGGCCAATGAGCAGTTCTTC. Translating gives CASSFTSGGANEQFF.

This sequence joins TRBV7-3 and TRBJ2-3; D call uncertain. The CDR3 runs to 13 residues. V was clipped by 4 bases and J by 2 bases, with 7 bases between them. CDR1 is SGHTA, CDR2 FQGTGA, per germline. The CDR3, as DNA: TGTGCCAGCAGCTCAAGAATCACAGATACGCAGTATTTT. Its translation is CASSSRITDTQYF. Variable domain in full (rest from reference TRBV7-3 and TRBJ2-3): GAGVSQTPSNKVTEKGKYVELRCDPISGHTALYWYRQSLGQGPEFLIYFQGTGAADDSGLPNDRFFAVRPEGSVSTLKIQRTERGDSAVYLCASSSRITDTQYFGPGTRLTVL.

In this sample, this clone turned up once. The gene calls are TRBV27 and TRBJ1-4; TRBD1 agrees at 9 bases. Germline CDR1 reads MNHEY; CDR2 reads SMNVEV (reference sequence). With V trimmed by 5 bases and J by 8 bases, 9 bases remained unmatched. CDR3 length: 15 amino acids. Here the CDR3 DNA reads TGTGCCAGCAGTCCGGGGACAGGGTTATACGAAAAACTGTTTTTT. It specifies CASSPGTGLYEKLFF.

V usage is TRBV5-1 and J usage is TRBJ1-6; D is possibly TRBD1 (6 bases). This CDR3 is 13 amino acids long. Per the germline V gene, CDR1 is SGHRS and CDR2 is YFSETQ. Trimming removed 4 bases from V and 11 bases from J, with 13 bases in between. This chain's CDR3 is CASSPLGGPPLHF. The CDR3 DNA is TGCGCCAGCAGCCCCCTAGGGGGGCCACCCCTCCACTTT.

The chain is built from TRBV29-1 and TRBJ1-1; perhaps TRBD1 as D (6 bases). Trimming took 7 bases from V and 2 from J, leaving 14 bases between them. The CDR3 totals 13 residues. Germline V CDR1 and CDR2: SQVTM, ANQGSEA. CDR3 DNA sequence: TGCAGCGCTTACTCACAGGGAAACACTGAAGCTTTCTTT. Translation: CSAYSQGNTEAFF. Complete variable domain (other parts from reference TRBV29-1 and TRBJ1-1): SAVISQKPSRDICQRGTSLTIQCQVDSQVTMMFWYRQQPGQSLTLIATANQGSEATYESGFVIDKFPISRPNLTFSTLTVSNMSPEDSSIYLCSAYSQGNTEAFFGQGTRLTVV.

The chain recombines TRBV11-2 with TRBJ2-7; D is ambiguous. The ends were cut back, 6 bases at V and 0 bases at J, with 3 bases in the middle. In germline, CDR1 is SGHAT, CDR2 FQNNGV. The CDR3 runs 11 residues. The CDR3 DNA reads as TGTGCCAGCAGTTACTCCTACGAGCAGTACTTC. As protein: CASSYSYEQYF.

This clone is a singleton in its sample. The V call is TRBV19, the J call TRBJ1-5, with a tentative D call TRBD1 (6 bases). Germline CDR1 is LNHDA and CDR2 is SQIVND (reference sequence). This CDR3 has 14 amino acids. V lost 4 bases and J 2 bases, leaving 9 bases between the germline ends. The CDR3 sequence: CASSTRQGNQPQHF. The CDR3 nucleotides are TGTGCCAGTAGTACCCGACAGGGCAATCAGCCCCAGCATTTT.

This clone was detected only a few times. This chain joins TRBV6-5 and TRBJ2-3, with D maybe TRBD2 (5 bases). The V end was cut by 5 bases, the J end by 1 base, with 10 bases between. The CDR3 has 14 amino acids. Per the germline V gene, CDR1 is MNHEY and CDR2 is SVGAGI. CDR3 sequence reads: CASSGVGGTDTQYF. For the CDR3, the DNA is TGTGCCAGCAGTGGCGTGGGAGGCACAGATACGCAGTATTTT.

In DNA form, the CDR3 reads TGCGCCAGCAGCTTGCAGGGATCGAACACCGGGGAGCTGTTTTTT. Translated, it gives CASSLQGSNTGELFF. V usage is TRBV5-1 and J usage is TRBJ2-2, with D possibly being TRBD1 (5 bases). Germline CDR1 SGHRS, CDR2 YFSETQ. There are 15 residues in the CDR3. V was cut by 1 base and J by 0 bases, with 7 bases left in between.

The chain links TRBV6-9 to TRBJ1-2; D gene uncertain. The V gene's germline CDR1 is MNHGY and CDR2 SVAAGI. The V end lost 3 bases, the J end lost 4 bases, and 12 bases lay between the germline ends. This CDR3 spans 14 amino acids. Written as DNA, the CDR3 is TGTGCCAGCAGTTACGGCCGAGGGAGCTATGGCTACACCTTC. It specifies CASSYGRGSYGYTF.

The chain recombines TRBV30 with TRBJ2-3; D gene ambiguous. V was shortened by 4 bases and J by 3 bases, with 5 bases between the two germline ends. Germline-derived CDR1 and CDR2 are GTSNPN and SVGIG (reference sequence). CDR3 length equals 11 residues. The CDR3 reads CAWMGTDTQYF. CDR3 sequence (DNA): TGTGCCTGGATGGGGACAGATACGCAGTATTTT. Together with reference TRBV30 and TRBJ2-3, the CDR3 gives the full variable domain: SQTIHQWPATLVQPVGSPLSLECTVEGTSNPNLYWYRQAAGRGLQLLFYSVGIGQISSEVPQNLSASRPQDRQFILSSKKLLLSDSGFYLCAWMGTDTQYFGPGTRLTVL.

This sequence joins TRBV7-3 and TRBJ2-2, with 8 bases identical to TRBD1. The germline V gene has CDR1 SGHTA and CDR2 FQGTGA. The trim removed 3 bases at V and 3 bases at J, leaving 3 bases unmatched. This CDR3 contains 15 residues. The CDR3 region is CASSLGTGYTGELFF. Here the CDR3 DNA reads TGTGCCAGCAGCTTGGGGACAGGATACACCGGGGAGCTGTTTTTT.

The V and J genes are TRBV5-5 and TRBJ1-5; 9 bases line up with TRBD1. The CDR3 contains 17 residues. Trimming cost V 3 bases and J 0 bases; bases outside gene matches: 7. Per the germline V gene, CDR1 is SGHKS and CDR2 is YYEKEE (reference sequence). CDR3 bases: TGTGCCAGCAGCTCCGGGACAGGGAGATATAGCAATCAGCCCCAGCATTTT. As protein: CASSSGTGRYSNQPQHF.

This clone has only a few counts. The chain joins TRBV6-6 to TRBJ1-6; D remains ambiguous. This CDR3 contains 12 residues. V dropped 4 bases and J dropped 4 bases, with 2 bases sitting between them. CDR1 is MNHNY, CDR2 SVGAGI, per germline (reference sequence). This CDR3 is CASSSYNSPLHF. In DNA, the CDR3 is TGTGCCAGCAGTTCGTATAATTCACCCCTCCACTTT.

This clone was counted a few times. The V and J genes are TRBV7-9 and TRBJ2-3; TRBD2 matches at 11 bases. The CDR3 totals 17 residues. Unmatched junction bases numbered 10, after V lost 5 bases and J lost 3 bases. Germline lookup yields CDR1 SEHNR and CDR2 FQNEAQ (reference sequence). The CDR3 DNA follows: TGTGCCAGCAGCCCTTCTCGACTAGCGGGGACTACAGATACGCAGTATTTT. It yields the protein CASSPSRLAGTTDTQYF.

This clone has a handful of counts. The rearrangement uses TRBV6-5 and TRBJ2-7; 8 positions match TRBD1. The CDR3 loop spans 14 amino acids. Germline CDR1 reads MNHEY; CDR2 reads SVGAGI. J gave up 4 bases and V 6 bases, and 8 bases lay outside the gene matches. CDR3 protein: CASSIGTGIYEQYF. As DNA, the CDR3 is TGTGCCAGCAGCATCGGGACAGGTATTTACGAGCAGTACTTC.

The chain uses TRBV12-5 and TRBJ2-3; 10 bases align to TRBD1. The junction had 15 bases not matched to a gene; V was cut back by 4 bases and J by 8 bases. Per the germline V gene, CDR1 is LGHNT and CDR2 is FRNRAP. CDR3 size: 17 residues. This CDR3 is CASGSRTGTGEHGTQYF. The CDR3 nucleotides read TGTGCTAGTGGTTCGAGAACCGGGACAGGGGAGCACGGTACGCAGTATTTT.

This clone was picked up one time. CDR3 sequence: CASRDRAPGNTEAFF. CDR3 nucleotides: TGTGCCAGCAGGGACAGGGCCCCAGGAAACACTGAAGCTTTCTTT. The chain combines TRBV5-5 with TRBJ1-1; 8 nucleotides agree with TRBD1. CDR3 length equals 15 residues. J lost 2 bases, V lost 5 bases, and 8 bases had no gene match. The germline V gene encodes CDR1 SGHKS and CDR2 YYEKEE (reference sequence).

A few counts support this clone. The rearrangement joins TRBV27 to TRBJ2-3; a possible D gene is TRBD1 (5 bases). The CDR3 consists of 17 residues. Deletions cut 5 bases from V and 0 bases from J, with 18 bases between. CDR1 is MNHEY, CDR2 SMNVEV, per germline (reference sequence). CDR3 in amino acids: CASSPTQDPLSTDTQYF. The CDR3 coding sequence is TGTGCCAGCAGTCCGACACAGGACCCCCTCAGCACAGATACGCAGTATTTT.

The sample holds one count of this clone. The J gene is TRBJ2-3, the V gene TRBV7-7; 9 bases match TRBD2. CDR3 length: 15 residues. Germline V gene sequence: CDR1 SSHAT, CDR2 FNYEAQ (reference sequence). Germline trimming cut 5 bases from V and 7 bases from J; bases unmatched to any gene: 10. The CDR3, as DNA: TGTGCCAGCAGCGCCCTAGCGGGGTCCGCACATACGCAGTATTTT. Protein: CASSALAGSAHTQYF.

This chain uses TRBV9 with TRBJ2-2; perhaps TRBD2 as D (8 bases). Germline assignment: CDR1 SGDLS and CDR2 YYNGEE. The CDR3 loop spans 17 amino acids. Trimming shortened V by 4 bases and J by 4 bases, and 20 bases separated the two germline ends. The CDR3 DNA sequence: TGTGCCAGCAGCCCCCGGGAGGGGGCGCGGGTCACCGGGGAGCTGTTTTTT. Protein product: CASSPREGARVTGELFF.

The chain uses TRBV6-6 and TRBJ1-1; D perhaps matches TRBD1 (5 bases). Trimming removed 0 bases from V and 11 bases from J, with 22 bases in between. CDR1 is MNHNY, CDR2 SVGAGI, per germline (reference sequence). CDR3 length: 16 amino acids. CDR3 sequence (DNA): TGTGCCAGCAGTTACTCGAGATCTCGCAGGGAAGCCGGGGCTTTCTTT. It codes for CASSYSRSRREAGAFF.